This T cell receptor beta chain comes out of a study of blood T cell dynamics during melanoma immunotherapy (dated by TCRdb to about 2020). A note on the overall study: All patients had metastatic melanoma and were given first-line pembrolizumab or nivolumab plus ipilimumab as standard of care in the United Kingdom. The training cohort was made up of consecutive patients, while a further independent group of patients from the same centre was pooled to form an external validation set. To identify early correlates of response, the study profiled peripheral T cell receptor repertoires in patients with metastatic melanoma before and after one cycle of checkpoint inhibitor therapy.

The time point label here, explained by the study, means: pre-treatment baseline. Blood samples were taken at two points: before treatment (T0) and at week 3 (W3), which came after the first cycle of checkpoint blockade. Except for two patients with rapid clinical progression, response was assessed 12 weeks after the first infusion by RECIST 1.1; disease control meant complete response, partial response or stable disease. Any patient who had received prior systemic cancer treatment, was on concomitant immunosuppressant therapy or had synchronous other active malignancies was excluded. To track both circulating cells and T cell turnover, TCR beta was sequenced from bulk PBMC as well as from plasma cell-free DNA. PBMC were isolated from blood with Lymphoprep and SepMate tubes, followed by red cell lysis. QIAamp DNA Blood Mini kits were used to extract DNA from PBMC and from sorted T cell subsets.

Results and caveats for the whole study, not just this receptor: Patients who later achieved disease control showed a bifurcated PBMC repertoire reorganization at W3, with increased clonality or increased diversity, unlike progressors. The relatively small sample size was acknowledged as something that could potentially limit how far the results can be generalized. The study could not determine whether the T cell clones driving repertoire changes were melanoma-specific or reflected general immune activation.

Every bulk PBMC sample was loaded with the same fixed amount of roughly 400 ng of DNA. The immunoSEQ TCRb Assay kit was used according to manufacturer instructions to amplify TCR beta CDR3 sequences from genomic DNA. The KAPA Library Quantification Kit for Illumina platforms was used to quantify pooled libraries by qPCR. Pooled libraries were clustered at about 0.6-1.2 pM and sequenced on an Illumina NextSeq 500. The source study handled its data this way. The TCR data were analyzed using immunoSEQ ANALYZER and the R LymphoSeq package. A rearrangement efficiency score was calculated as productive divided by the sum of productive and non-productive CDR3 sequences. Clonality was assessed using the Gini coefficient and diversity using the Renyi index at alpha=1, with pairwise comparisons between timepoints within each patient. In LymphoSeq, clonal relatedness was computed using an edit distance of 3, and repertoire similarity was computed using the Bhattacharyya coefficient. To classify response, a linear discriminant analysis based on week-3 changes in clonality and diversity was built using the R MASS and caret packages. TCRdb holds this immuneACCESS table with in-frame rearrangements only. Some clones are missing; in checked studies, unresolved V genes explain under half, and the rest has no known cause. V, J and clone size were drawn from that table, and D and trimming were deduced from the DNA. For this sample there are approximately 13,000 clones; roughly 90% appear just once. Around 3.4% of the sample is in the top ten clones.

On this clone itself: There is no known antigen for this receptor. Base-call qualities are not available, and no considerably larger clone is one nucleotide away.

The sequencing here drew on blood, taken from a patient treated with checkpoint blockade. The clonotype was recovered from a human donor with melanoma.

Read as DNA, the sequence is TGTGCCAGCAGTTTAGGGGGATCCCCCTCCTACGAGCAGTACTTC. It codes for CASSLGGSPSYEQYF. The chain uses TRBV27 and TRBJ2-7; the D gene could be either TRBD1 or TRBD2, each agreeing at 5 bases. Via the germline V gene (reference sequence), CDR1 is MNHEY and CDR2 SMNVEV. V sheds 2 bases and J sheds 0 bases, leaving 11 bases between their ends. The CDR3 contains 15 residues, cysteine and phenylalanine counted. The entry retains the CDR3 DNA only, 45 bases that are in frame from base 1.